This T cell receptor beta chain is drawn from a study of molecular identifiers for immune sequencing clone quantification. Study-wide points: Over 98% of effector molecules, yet under 1% of naive-cell molecules, were held by clones above 20 RNA copies.

TCRdb ran MiXCR on the PCR reads and lists one entry per CDR3 protein. The table includes some 320,000 distinct CDR3 sequences, around 21% detected once. This clonotype was detected many times. Its antigen is not known. The sample was naive CD8+ T cells from blood, with Jurkat cell RNA spiked in. The sample's subset: FACS-sorted CD8+CD4-CCR7+CD45RA+ naive T cells. This clonotype was sampled from a human donor in good health. Some libraries in this study had Jurkat cell RNA spiked in.

CDR3 bases: TGTGCCAGCAGCTTAAACTGGAGAACAGATACGCAGTATTTT. It is translated as CASSLNWRTDTQYF. This sequence joins TRBV7-9 and TRBJ2-3; D not resolved. The ends were cut back, 2 bases at V and 3 bases at J, with 9 bases in the middle. Germline loops: CDR1 SEHNR, CDR2 FQNEAQ (reference sequence). CDR3 length equals 14 residues.